This is a list of T cell receptor beta chains from one sample in a study of neurological immune-mediated disorders. MiXCR was run by TCRdb on the 5' RACE reads, yielding one entry per CDR3 protein. The table has around 97,000 distinct CDR3 sequences, 10% to 12% seen once; the top ten hold about 3.1%. The sample consisted of PBMCs. These receptors were taken from a female donor with HTLV-1-associated myelopathy (HAM/TSP). Both conserved end residues are part of each CDR3. A D gene is named only where the DNA matches it firmly. The size of a clone is reported for some rows only, either as once, few or many, or as a class for expanded clones.

j_call v_call clone_size d_call cdr3_aa cdr3_nt
TRBJ2-7 TRBV4-1 many NA CASSQVADSYEQYF TGCGCCAGCAGCCAAGTTGCAGACTCCTACGAGCAGTACTTC
TRBJ2-1 TRBV7-2 many NA CASSLASDYNEQFF TGTGCCAGCAGCTTAGCGTCAGACTACAATGAGCAGTTCTTC
TRBJ2-1 TRBV7-3 NA NA CASSSGGNEQIF TGTGCCAGCAGCTCGGGCGGCAATGAGCAGATCTTC
TRBJ2-5 TRBV10-3 many TRBD1 CAISEPGQGSVETQYF TGTGCCATCAGCGAGCCGGGACAGGGTTCGGTGGAGACCCAGTACTTC
TRBJ2-7 TRBV7-9 many TRBD1 CAGVLDRDYEQYF TGTGCCGGGGTGTTGGACAGGGACTACGAGCAGTACTTC
TRBJ2-1 TRBV5-1 many TRBD1 CASSLGQGGNEQFF TGCGCCAGCAGCCTTGGACAGGGTGGGAATGAGCAGTTCTTC
TRBJ2-1 TRBV20-1 NA TRBD2 CSAPSGGARYEQFF TGCAGTGCCCCTAGCGGGGGGGCCCGGTATGAGCAGTTCTTC
TRBJ1-6 TRBV5-1 many TRBD1 CASSLGDRESPLHF TGCGCCAGCAGCTTGGGGGACAGGGAATCACCCCTCCACTTT
TRBJ1-2 TRBV5-1 many NA CASSQGPGNGYTF TGCGCCAGCAGCCAGGGTCCGGGGAATGGCTACACCTTC
TRBJ1-4 TRBV4-1 many NA CASSPGGLKYHEKLFF TGCGCCAGCAGCCCTGGTGGCCTTAAGTACCACGAAAAACTGTTTTTT
TRBJ2-3 TRBV20-1 NA TRBD2 CSARDRRLAETDTQYF TGCAGTGCTAGAGATCGGAGGCTAGCGGAGACAGATACGCAGTATTTT
TRBJ2-1 TRBV5-6 many NA CASSLGGRSYNEQFF TGTGCCAGCAGCTTGGGGGGGCGCTCCTACAATGAGCAGTTCTTC
TRBJ2-1 TRBV18 NA NA CASSPAVTVSYNEQFF TGTGCCAGCTCACCAGCAGTGACGGTATCCTACAATGAGCAGTTCTTC
TRBJ2-3 TRBV5-1 NA TRBD2 CASSLAAGYTDTQYF TGCGCCAGCAGCTTGGCAGCGGGGTACACAGATACGCAGTATTTT
TRBJ2-3 TRBV5-1 many TRBD1 CASSFGISGQGTDTQYF TGCGCCAGCAGCTTCGGAATTTCAGGACAGGGTACAGATACGCAGTATTTT
TRBJ1-3 TRBV7-4 NA TRBD1 CASSSHRGCSGNTIYF TGTGCCAGCAGCTCCCACAGGGGCTGCTCTGGAAACACCATATATTTT
TRBJ1-3 TRBV5-1 few NA CASSFDGSSGNTIYF TGCGCCAGCAGCTTTGACGGCAGCTCTGGAAACACCATATATTTT
TRBJ2-7 TRBV5-1 many TRBD1 CASSSGTAGYEQYF TGCGCCAGCAGCTCAGGGACAGCTGGCTACGAGCAGTACTTC
TRBJ2-3 TRBV20-1 NA TRBD2 CSVFSASGGRTDTQYF TGCAGTGTATTCTCCGCTAGCGGGGGTCGCACAGATACGCAGTATTTT
TRBJ2-4 TRBV28 many NA CASSPSPRAKNIQYF TGTGCCAGCAGTCCCTCGCCCCGGGCCAAAAACATTCAGTACTTC
TRBJ1-6 TRBV20-1 many NA CSARDGSSSYNSPLHF TGCAGTGCTAGAGATGGGTCGAGCTCCTATAATTCACCCCTCCACTTT
TRBJ2-5 TRBV5-1 NA TRBD2 CASSLVSGEETQYF TGCGCCAGCAGCTTGGTTAGCGGGGAAGAGACCCAGTACTTC
TRBJ2-1 TRBV7-3 many TRBD2 CASSLSGGASYNEQFF TGTGCCAGCAGCCTTAGCGGGGGGGCTTCATACAATGAGCAGTTCTTC
TRBJ1-5 TRBV7-8 NA TRBD1 CASSGDRDNQPQHF TGTGCCAGCAGTGGGGACAGGGACAATCAGCCCCAGCATTTT
TRBJ2-2 TRBV7-9 many NA CALQHGASQNTGELFF TGTGCCCTACAACATGGGGCCAGTCAGAACACCGGGGAGCTGTTTTTT
TRBJ2-2 TRBV20-1 NA NA CSASVGGANTGELFF TGCAGTGCTAGTGTGGGGGGGGCCAACACCGGGGAGCTGTTTTTT
TRBJ2-1 TRBV27 many NA CASSSPHGYYFF TGTGCCAGCAGTTCCCCCCACGGGTACTATTTCTTC